Below are 10 T cell receptor beta chains sequenced from a single sample in a study of T cell changes during pregnancy in multiple sclerosis (dated by TCRdb to the late 2010s). The method behind the library was the immunoSEQ multiplex PCR assay. The source is immuneACCESS, and TCRdb retained only in-frame sequences with V and J called. Part of the clones is not carried over; for the studies checked, unresolved V genes explain less than half of this, and the remainder is unexplained. In this sample the table shows around 65,000 clones, 92% of which occur a single time. Roughly 3% of the sample rests with the top ten. The material sequenced was peripheral blood, taken in the second trimester of pregnancy. Receptor source: a female donor in good health, enrolled as a control in a pregnancy study.

This clone was observed a handful of times. The V gene is TRBV7-3, the J gene TRBJ2-2, with 8 positions matching TRBD1. CDR3 length: 14 amino acids. Germline-derived CDR1 and CDR2 are SGHTA and FQGTGA. V shed 5 bases and J 6 bases; nucleotides not matched to a gene: 5. CDR3 nucleotides: TGTGCCAGCAGCAAACAGGGGGAGGCCGGGGAGCTGTTTTTT. It specifies CASSKQGEAGELFF.

J is TRBJ1-3 and V is TRBV7-6; D is perhaps TRBD1 (6 bases). The germline V and J ends were trimmed by 4 bases and 4 bases, with 17 bases remaining between them. The CDR3 runs to 16 residues. In germline, CDR1 is SGHVS, CDR2 FNYEAQ. The CDR3 region has the DNA TGTGCCAGCAGCTCCTCGGACAGTAAAGGGGGAAACACCATATATTTT. It yields the protein CASSSSDSKGGNTIYF. The full variable domain, its missing parts supplied by reference TRBV7-6 and TRBJ1-3, is GAGVSQSPRYKVTKRGQDVALRCDPISGHVSLYWYRQALGQGPEFLTYFNYEAQQDKSGLPNDRFSAERPEGSISTLTIQRTEQRDSAMYRCASSSSDSKGGNTIYFGEGSWLTVV.

The chain carries TRBV5-1 and TRBJ1-3; D remains ambiguous. The CDR3 has 12 amino acids. CDR1 and CDR2 (germline): SGHRS, YFSETQ. Trimming cost V 2 bases and J 3 bases, with 3 bases left between them. The CDR3 sequence: CASSLLGNTIYF. In nucleotides, the CDR3 is TGCGCCAGCAGCTTACTTGGAAACACCATATATTTT.

The chain recombines TRBV13 with TRBJ2-7, with TRBD1 matching 9 bases. The CDR3 sequence is 17 residues long. Trimming at V came to 5 bases and at J to 0 bases, leaving 11 bases not matched to a gene. Germline lookup yields CDR1 PRHDT and CDR2 FYEKMQ (reference sequence). CDR3 in amino acids: CASSLYGDRVSSYEQYF. Written as DNA, the CDR3 is TGTGCCAGCAGCCTCTACGGGGACAGGGTGAGCTCCTACGAGCAGTACTTC.

The V and J genes are TRBV27 and TRBJ2-7, with D unclear. CDR1 is MNHEY and CDR2 is SMNVEV in the germline V gene (reference sequence). V was shortened by 5 bases and J by 5 bases, with 13 bases between the two germline ends. The CDR3 covers 13 residues. This CDR3 is CASSKDKAHEQYF. CDR3 DNA sequence: TGTGCCAGCAGTAAAGACAAGGCCCACGAGCAGTACTTC.

The rearrangement joins TRBV4-3 to TRBJ1-2; D is unclear. V shed 5 bases and J shed 7 bases, with 14 bases lying between them. The CDR3 has 13 amino acids. Germline CDR1 is LGHNA and CDR2 is YSLEER. The CDR3 spells CASSGREGSGYTF. CDR3 sequence (DNA): TGCGCCAGCAGCGGTAGGGAAGGGAGTGGCTACACCTTC.

The chain links TRBV7-9 to TRBJ2-2; D is possibly TRBD2 (6 bases). The CDR3 covers 17 residues. Germline V CDR1 and CDR2: SEHNR, FQNEAQ (reference sequence). V was pared by 3 bases and J by 2 bases, with 16 bases between. The CDR3 protein is CASSLIVSGPNTGELFF. CDR3 sequence (DNA): TGTGCCAGCAGCTTGATTGTTAGCGGACCTAACACCGGGGAGCTGTTTTTT.

V is TRBV19 and J is TRBJ2-1; 7 bases are a match to TRBD2. Per germline, CDR1 LNHDA and CDR2 SQIVND (reference sequence). The CDR3 loop spans 14 amino acids. Trimming at V came to 10 bases and at J to 2 bases, leaving 8 bases not matched to a gene. The CDR3 spells CATLAEPTYNEQFF. CDR3 DNA sequence: TGTGCCACTCTAGCGGAACCAACCTACAATGAGCAGTTCTTC.

The chain recombines TRBV18 with TRBJ2-7; possible D gene TRBD2, 6 bases. Germline loops: CDR1 KGHSH, CDR2 LQKENI. This CDR3 has 16 residues. V lost 3 bases to trimming and J lost 3 bases, with 18 bases between them. The CDR3 coding sequence is TGTGCCAGCTCACCTCCCCGGGGAGGAGGGGTCTACGAGCAGTACTTC. This codes for CASSPPRGGGVYEQYF.

The chain couples TRBV28 to TRBJ2-5; 7 bases are shared with TRBD2. This CDR3 has 13 residues. V lost 8 bases, J lost 5 bases, and 8 bases stayed unmatched. Germline V gene data show CDR1 as MDHEN and CDR2 as SYDVKM. The CDR3: CASHPSGRETQYF. In DNA, the CDR3 is TGTGCCAGCCATCCTAGCGGTAGGGAGACCCAGTACTTC.